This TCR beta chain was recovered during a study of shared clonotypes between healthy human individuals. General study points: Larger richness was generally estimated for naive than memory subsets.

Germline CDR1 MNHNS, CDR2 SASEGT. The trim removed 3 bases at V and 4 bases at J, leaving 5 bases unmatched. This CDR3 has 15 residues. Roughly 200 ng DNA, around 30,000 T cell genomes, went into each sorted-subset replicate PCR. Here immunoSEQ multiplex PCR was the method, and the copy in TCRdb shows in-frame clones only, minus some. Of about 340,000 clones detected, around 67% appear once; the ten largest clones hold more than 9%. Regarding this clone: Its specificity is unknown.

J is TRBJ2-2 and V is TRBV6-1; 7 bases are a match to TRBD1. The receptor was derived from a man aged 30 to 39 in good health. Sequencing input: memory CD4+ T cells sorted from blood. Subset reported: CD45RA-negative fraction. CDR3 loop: CASSESSGGTGELFF. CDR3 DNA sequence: TGTGCCAGCAGTGAGAGCTCAGGGGGCACCGGGGAGCTGTTTTTT.